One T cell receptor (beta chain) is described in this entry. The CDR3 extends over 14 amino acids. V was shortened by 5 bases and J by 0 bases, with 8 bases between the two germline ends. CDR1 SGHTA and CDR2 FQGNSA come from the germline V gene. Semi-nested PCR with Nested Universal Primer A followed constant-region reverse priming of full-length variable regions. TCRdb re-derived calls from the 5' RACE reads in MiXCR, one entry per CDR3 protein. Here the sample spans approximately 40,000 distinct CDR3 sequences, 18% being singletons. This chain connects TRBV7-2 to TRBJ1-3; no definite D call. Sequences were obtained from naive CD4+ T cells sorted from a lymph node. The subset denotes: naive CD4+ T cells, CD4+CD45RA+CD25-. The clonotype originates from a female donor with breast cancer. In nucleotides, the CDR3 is TGTGCCAGCAGCCCCTACGCCTCTGGAAACACCATATATTTT. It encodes CASSPYASGNTIYF.